This entry lists 11 T cell receptor beta chains sequenced from one sample in a study of technical replicates of blood from a handful of donors (dated by TCRdb to about 2017). Receptors were amplified or captured by the immunoSEQ multiplex PCR assay. What TCRdb holds here is the immuneACCESS table cut down to in-frame rearrangements. Part of the clones is not present; checked against another copy, under half of the missing clones reflect an unresolved V gene, and the others are unexplained. This sample has 65,000 to 85,000 clones in its table, and around 90% of those were observed once. 0.39% of the sample is in the top ten clones. The sequencing sample was made of T cells isolated from PBMCs. The receptors originated from a human donor in good health.

The CDR3 spells CASSPDRGSGYTF. CDR3 bases: TGTGCCAGCAGCCCTGATCGAGGGAGCGGCTACACCTTC. The gene calls are TRBV7-2 and TRBJ1-2; D is ambiguous. Trimming pared 5 bases from V and 8 bases from J, leaving 15 bases between. The CDR3 totals 13 residues. The germline V gene encodes CDR1 SGHTA and CDR2 FQGNSA.

The CDR3 sequence: CASRKWQGRETQYF. CDR3 bases: TGTGCCAGCAGAAAATGGCAGGGGCGAGAGACCCAGTACTTC. This rearrangement joins TRBV28 to TRBJ2-5, with a tentative D call TRBD1 (6 bases). V was clipped by 6 bases and J by 4 bases, with 15 bases between them. This CDR3 region has 14 residues. Looked up from germline, CDR1 is MDHEN and CDR2 is SYDVKM.

A few counts support this clone. The V and J genes are TRBV7-3 and TRBJ2-3; 8 bases map to TRBD2. Germline CDR1 reads SGHTA; CDR2 reads FQGTGA. CDR3 size: 16 residues. J was trimmed by 6 bases and V by 5 bases; bases with no gene match: 13. The CDR3 is CASSPLSGRSADTQYF. The CDR3 DNA is TGTGCCAGCAGCCCGTTAAGCGGGAGATCAGCCGATACGCAGTATTTT.

The genes are TRBV11-2 and TRBJ2-5; D is undetermined. V was trimmed by 4 bases and J by 4 bases, leaving 7 bases between them. Germline V gene lookup returns CDR1 SGHAT and CDR2 FQNNGV. The CDR3 has 12 residues. The CDR3 region has the DNA TGTGCCAGCAGCTCTAGAGGAGAGACCCAGTACTTC. Translating it yields CASSSRGETQYF.

The rearrangement uses TRBV9 and TRBJ2-2; D is uncertain. The CDR3 consists of 14 residues. Between the trimmed V and J ends, which lost 0 bases and 6 bases, there was a span of 9 bases. Germline V gene lookup returns CDR1 SGDLS and CDR2 YYNGEE. The CDR3 reads CASSVVVGPGELFF. The CDR3 region has the DNA TGTGCCAGCAGCGTAGTTGTGGGCCCCGGGGAGCTGTTTTTT. Full variable domain (missing parts from reference TRBV9 and TRBJ2-2): DSGVTQTPKHLITATGQRVTLRCSPRSGDLSVYWYQQSLDQGLQFLIQYYNGEERAKGNILERFSAQQFPDLHSELNLSSLELGDSALYFCASSVVVGPGELFFGEGSRLTVL.

The V call is TRBV6-6, the J call TRBJ1-1; D uncertain. The length of the CDR3 is 13 residues. The V end lost 5 bases, the J end lost 3 bases, and 10 bases lay between the germline ends. CDR1 MNHNY and CDR2 SVGAGI come from the germline V gene (reference sequence). The CDR3 protein is CASSQIRDTEAFF. CDR3 nucleotides: TGTGCCAGCAGTCAAATCCGGGACACTGAAGCTTTCTTT.

This clone was observed a few times. This rearrangement joins TRBV6-1 to TRBJ1-1; 7 nucleotides line up with TRBD1. The germline V gene encodes CDR1 MNHNS and CDR2 SASEGT. V dropped 3 bases and J dropped 10; count of bases not matched to a gene: 5. The CDR3 totals 12 residues. CDR3 region: CASSETGPVAFF. The CDR3 DNA sequence: TGTGCCAGCAGTGAGACAGGGCCGGTAGCTTTCTTT.

The chain has TRBV27 and TRBJ2-7, with TRBD1 matching 11 bases. This CDR3 is 16 amino acids long. V lost 7 bases and J lost 3; bases outside the gene matches: 11. In germline, CDR1 is MNHEY, CDR2 SMNVEV (reference sequence). CDR3 in DNA: TGTGCCAGCAATAAGGGACAGGGGGTTCCCAACTACGAGCAGTACTTC. It yields the protein CASNKGQGVPNYEQYF.

The V and J genes are TRBV11-3 and TRBJ2-1, with 12 bases identical to TRBD2. V lost 5 bases and J lost 4; bases outside the gene matches: 6. This CDR3 region has 16 residues. The germline gives CDR1 SGHNT, CDR2 YENEEA. CDR3 nucleotides: TGTGCCAGCAGCCTGGGGACTAGCGGGTTTTACAATGAGCAGTTCTTC. The encoded protein is CASSLGTSGFYNEQFF.

The J gene is TRBJ2-3, the V gene TRBV7-8, with a possible D match to TRBD2 (5 bases). The CDR3 extends over 15 amino acids. V was pared by 0 bases and J by 2 bases, with 9 bases between. CDR1 SGHVS and CDR2 FQNEAQ come from the germline V gene. CDR3 loop: CASSLASGLTDTQYF. In nucleotides, the CDR3 is TGTGCCAGCAGCTTAGCAAGCGGACTCACAGATACGCAGTATTTT.

This chain links TRBV19 with TRBJ2-7, with 7 positions matching TRBD1. V lost 1 base and J lost 5; bases outside the gene matches: 5. CDR3 length equals 14 residues. Looked up from germline, CDR1 is LNHDA and CDR2 is SQIVND (reference sequence). The CDR3 loop reads CASSIGVTGHEQYF. The CDR3 nucleotides read TGTGCCAGTAGTATAGGGGTGACAGGGCACGAGCAGTACTTC.